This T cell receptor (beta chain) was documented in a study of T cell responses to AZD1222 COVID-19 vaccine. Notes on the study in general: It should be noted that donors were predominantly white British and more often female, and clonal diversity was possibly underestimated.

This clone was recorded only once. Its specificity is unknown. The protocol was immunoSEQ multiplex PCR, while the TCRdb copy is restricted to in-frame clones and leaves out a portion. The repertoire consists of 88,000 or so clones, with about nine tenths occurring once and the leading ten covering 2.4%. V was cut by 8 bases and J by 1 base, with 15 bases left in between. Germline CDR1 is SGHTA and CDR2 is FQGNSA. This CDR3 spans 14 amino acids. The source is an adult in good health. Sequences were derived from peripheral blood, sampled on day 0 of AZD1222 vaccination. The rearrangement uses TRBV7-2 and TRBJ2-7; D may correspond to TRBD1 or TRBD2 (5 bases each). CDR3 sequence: CASGGRMDSYEQYF. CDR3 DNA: TGTGCCAGCGGGGGACGGATGGATTCCTACGAGCAGTACTTC.